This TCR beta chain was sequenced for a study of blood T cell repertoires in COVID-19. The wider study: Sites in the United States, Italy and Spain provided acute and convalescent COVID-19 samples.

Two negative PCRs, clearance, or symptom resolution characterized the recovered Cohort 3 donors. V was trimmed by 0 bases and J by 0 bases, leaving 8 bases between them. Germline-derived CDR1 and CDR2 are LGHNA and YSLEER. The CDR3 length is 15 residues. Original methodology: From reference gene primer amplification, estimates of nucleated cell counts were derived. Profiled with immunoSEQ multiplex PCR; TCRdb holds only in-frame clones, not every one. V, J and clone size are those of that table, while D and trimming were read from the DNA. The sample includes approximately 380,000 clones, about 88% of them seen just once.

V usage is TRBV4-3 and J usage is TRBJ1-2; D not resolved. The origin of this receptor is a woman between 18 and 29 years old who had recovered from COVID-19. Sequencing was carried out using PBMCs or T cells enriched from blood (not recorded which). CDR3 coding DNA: TGCGCCAGCAGCCAAGATTTATCGGCTAACTATGGCTACACCTTC. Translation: CASSQDLSANYGYTF.